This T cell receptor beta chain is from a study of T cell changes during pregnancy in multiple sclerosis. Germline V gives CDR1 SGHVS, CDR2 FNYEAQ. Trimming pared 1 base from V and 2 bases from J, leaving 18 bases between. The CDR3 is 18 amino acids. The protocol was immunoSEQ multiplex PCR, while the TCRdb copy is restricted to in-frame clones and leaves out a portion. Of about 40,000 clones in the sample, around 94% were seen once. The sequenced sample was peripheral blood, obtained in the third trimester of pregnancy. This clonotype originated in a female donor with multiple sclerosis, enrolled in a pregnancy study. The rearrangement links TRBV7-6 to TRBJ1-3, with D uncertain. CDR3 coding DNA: TGTGCCAGCAGCTTAGAGAGTCTGTCGGGGTTACCTGGAAACACCATATATTTT. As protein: CASSLESLSGLPGNTIYF.